These 25 T cell receptor beta chains came from one sample sequenced in a study of cytomegalovirus exposure and HLA in healthy donors. The study ran its PCR with 60 Vbeta and 13 Jbeta primers. Produced via immunoSEQ multiplex PCR; TCRdb's table is partial and in-frame only. The repertoire includes around 130,000 clones, roughly 80% of them detected once, and more than 0.95% sits in the top ten. Sample: PBMCs. The receptors originated from a man aged 45 to 65 in good health and CMV-seronegative.

The chain links TRBV11-2 to TRBJ1-2, with D possibly TRBD1 on 5 matching bases. The germline V gene encodes CDR1 SGHAT and CDR2 FQNNGV. The V end lost 3 bases, the J end lost 1 base, and 9 bases lay between the germline ends. The CDR3 is made up of 14 amino acids. The CDR3 here is CASSFQGGNYGYTF. In nucleotides, the CDR3 is TGTGCCAGCAGCTTTCAGGGTGGTAACTATGGCTACACCTTC.

This clone has only one observation. CDR3 sequence (DNA): TGTGCCAGCGGGAGGGCGTACAATGAGCAGTTCTTC. This gives the protein CASGRAYNEQFF. This chain connects TRBV19 to TRBJ2-1; 8 bases line up with TRBD2. The CDR3 extends over 12 amino acids. Trimming at V came to 9 bases and at J to 4 bases, leaving 2 bases not matched to a gene. CDR1 and CDR2 from the germline V gene are LNHDA and SQIVND (reference sequence).

J is TRBJ2-3 and V is TRBV28, with 9 bases matching TRBD2. The length of the CDR3 is 17 residues. V was pared by 2 bases and J by 5 bases, with 11 bases of the junction left unmatched. Germline loops: CDR1 MDHEN, CDR2 SYDVKM. The CDR3 DNA sequence: TGTGCCAGCAGTTTAGGGGCTCCTAGAGCGGGAGGAGATACGCAGTATTTT. Amino acids: CASSLGAPRAGGDTQYF.

This sequence joins TRBV19 and TRBJ2-3; possibly TRBD2 for D (5 bases). The CDR3 has 16 residues. Trimming shortened V by 5 bases and J by 3 bases, and 18 bases separated the two germline ends. Germline V gene lookup returns CDR1 LNHDA and CDR2 SQIVND (reference sequence). In nucleotides, the CDR3 is TGTGCCAGTAGTCCACTGCGGGTTGGGGAGACAGATACGCAGTATTTT. Its protein product is CASSPLRVGETDTQYF.

Remarks on this clone: A read error is likely, as this CDR3 ends without the conserved phenylalanine or tryptophan. It is unclear where the CDR3 begins or ends on the DNA, so no DNA is shown, and the CDR3 is as TCRdb lists it. This chain connects TRBV14 to TRBJ1-1; no check of the table's D call, TRBD1, against the DNA was made. The CDR3 sequence runs 14 residues, both termini included. Germline CDR1 reads SGHDN; CDR2 reads FVKESK. This chain's CDR3 is CASSSNVPGHLTRL.

The V call is TRBV2, the J call TRBJ2-5; D gene ambiguous. Germline V gives CDR1 SNHLY, CDR2 FYNNEI. This CDR3 comprises 12 residues. The V end was cut by 4 bases, the J end by 5 bases, with 8 bases between. The CDR3 bases are TGTGCCAGCAGTGTCTATTCTGAGACCCAGTACTTC. This codes for CASSVYSETQYF. The variable domain in full, with the rest retrieved from reference TRBV2 and TRBJ2-5, is EPEVTQTPSHQVTQMGQEVILRCVPISNHLYFYWYRQILGQKVEFLVSFYNNEISEKSEIFDDQFSVERPDGSNFTLKIRSTKLEDSAMYFCASSVYSETQYFGPGTRLLVL.

The V and J genes are TRBV6-5 and TRBJ2-1; possible D gene TRBD1, 5 bases. This CDR3 is 14 amino acids long. Germline V gene lookup returns CDR1 MNHEY and CDR2 SVGAGI. The germline V and J ends were trimmed by 6 bases and 0 bases, with 9 bases remaining between them. CDR3 coding DNA: TGTGCCAGCAGGGGGCCGAGCTCCTACAATGAGCAGTTCTTC. Its protein is CASRGPSSYNEQFF.

The chain carries TRBV6-5 and TRBJ2-3; possible D gene TRBD1, 6 bases. CDR1 and CDR2 from the germline V gene are MNHEY and SVGAGI. The CDR3 has 15 residues. Trimming shortened V by 6 bases and J by 1 base, and 14 bases separated the two germline ends. The CDR3 DNA reads as TGTGCCAGCAGCAACAGGGTCCACCGCACAGATACGCAGTATTTT. It translates to CASSNRVHRTDTQYF.

J is TRBJ2-1 and V is TRBV10-2; D is unresolved. The CDR3 covers 16 residues. The V gene lost 2 bases and the J gene lost 3 bases, with 14 bases spanning the gap. Germline V gene data show CDR1 as WSHSY and CDR2 as SAAADI. The CDR3 here is CASSEMAFSLYNEQFF. CDR3 sequence (DNA): TGCGCCAGCAGTGAGATGGCTTTCTCCCTCTACAATGAGCAGTTCTTC.

This clone showed up just a few times. The V and J genes are TRBV7-9 and TRBJ1-5; a possible D gene is TRBD1 (6 bases). Germline V CDR1 and CDR2: SEHNR, FQNEAQ (reference sequence). Trimming took off 5 bases at V and 2 bases at J, with 13 bases between the two ends. The CDR3 totals 15 residues. The CDR3 loop reads CASSPRGAGNQPQHF. The CDR3 nucleotides read TGTGCCAGCAGCCCCCGGGGGGCTGGCAATCAGCCCCAGCATTTT.

The chain employs TRBV28 and TRBJ2-1; D ambiguous. Germline assignment: CDR1 MDHEN and CDR2 SYDVKM. The CDR3 spans 13 residues. V gave up 6 bases and J gave up 1 base, with 7 bases separating them. CDR3 nucleotide sequence: TGTGCCAGCAGCTCTATATCCTACAATGAGCAGTTCTTC. The encoded protein is CASSSISYNEQFF.

The genes are TRBV28 and TRBJ2-7; the match to TRBD1 covers 10 bases. This CDR3 is built from 15 residues. The trim removed 6 bases at V and 0 bases at J, leaving 5 bases unmatched. Germline CDR1 MDHEN, CDR2 SYDVKM. CDR3 protein: CASSLRQGASYEQYF. The CDR3 DNA follows: TGTGCCAGCAGCCTACGACAGGGGGCCTCCTACGAGCAGTACTTC. Filled out from reference TRBV28 and TRBJ2-7, the complete variable domain reads DVKVTQSSRYLVKRTGEKVFLECVQDMDHENMFWYRQDPGLGLRLIYFSYDVKMKEKGDIPEGYSVSREKKERFSLILESASTNQTSMYLCASSLRQGASYEQYFGPGTRLTVT.

The chain carries TRBV19 and TRBJ1-1, with a weak D call TRBD1 (6 bases). The CDR3 totals 14 residues. V lost 3 bases, J lost 0 bases, and 8 bases lay in between. Germline lookup yields CDR1 LNHDA and CDR2 SQIVND (reference sequence). For the CDR3, the DNA is TGTGCCAGTAGTATCGGACAGCTGAACACTGAAGCTTTCTTT. It translates to CASSIGQLNTEAFF. Drawing the rest from reference TRBV19 and TRBJ1-1, the complete variable domain is DGGITQSPKYLFRKEGQNVTLSCEQNLNHDAMYWYRQDPGQGLRLIYYSQIVNDFQKGDIAEGYSVSREKKESFPLTVTSAQKNPTAFYLCASSIGQLNTEAFFGQGTRLTVV.

This clone is a singleton in its sample. V and J are TRBV18 and TRBJ2-1; TRBD1 agrees at 9 bases. The V segment lost 3 bases and the J segment 10 bases; nucleotides outside the gene matches: 1. The germline V gene has CDR1 KGHSH and CDR2 LQKENI. This CDR3 spans 12 amino acids. This CDR3 is CASSPDRGEQFF. CDR3 DNA sequence: TGTGCCAGCTCACCGGACAGGGGCGAGCAGTTCTTC.

This clone has only one observation. This CDR3 is CASSLQGANSYEQYF. Written as DNA, the CDR3 is TGTGCCAGCAGTTTACAGGGGGCGAACTCCTACGAGCAGTACTTC. The chain employs TRBV28 and TRBJ2-7, with 8 nucleotides matching TRBD1. The CDR3 consists of 15 residues. Germline V gene sequence: CDR1 MDHEN, CDR2 SYDVKM. The J segment lost 0 bases and the V segment lost 2 bases, leaving 3 bases of the junction unmatched.

V is TRBV7-9 and J is TRBJ2-3, with 10 bases matching TRBD1. Germline V lookup: CDR1 SEHNR, CDR2 FQNEAQ (reference sequence). The CDR3 is 17 amino acids. The J segment lost 4 bases and the V segment lost 6 bases, leaving 13 bases of the junction unmatched. CDR3 sequence reads: CASSTPGTGDQADTQYF. The CDR3 DNA follows: TGTGCCAGCAGTACCCCCGGGACAGGGGATCAGGCAGATACGCAGTATTTT.

V gene TRBV27 combines with J gene TRBJ2-6, with D possibly being TRBD2 (5 bases). Germline V gene lookup returns CDR1 MNHEY and CDR2 SMNVEV (reference sequence). The CDR3 has 16 residues. The V end was cut by 5 bases, the J end by 2 bases, with 13 bases between. CDR3 sequence: CASSPTPGAGANVLTF. The DNA of the CDR3 is TGTGCCAGCAGTCCAACCCCCGGGGCTGGGGCCAACGTCCTGACTTTC. Complete variable domain (other parts from reference TRBV27 and TRBJ2-6): EAQVTQNPRYLITVTGKKLTVTCSQNMNHEYMSWYRQDPGLGLRQIYYSMNVEVTDKGDVPEGYKVSRKEKRNFPLILESPSPNQTSLYFCASSPTPGAGANVLTFGAGSRLTVL.

This clone was observed a single time. J is TRBJ2-7 and V is TRBV7-9; 7 nucleotides align to TRBD2. The germline V gene encodes CDR1 SEHNR and CDR2 FQNEAQ (reference sequence). CDR3 length: 16 residues. V lost 2 bases and J lost 6; bases outside the gene matches: 13. In DNA form, the CDR3 reads TGTGCCAGCAGCTTATTTCTCGGGAGGAATCCCCTCGAGCAGTACTTC. Translated, it gives CASSLFLGRNPLEQYF.

The sample holds a few counts of this clone. The gene calls are TRBV2 and TRBJ2-3; TRBD2 agrees at 11 bases. This CDR3 spans 16 amino acids. Looked up from germline, CDR1 is SNHLY and CDR2 is FYNNEI. The J segment lost 0 bases and the V segment lost 7 bases, leaving 6 bases of the junction unmatched. As DNA, the CDR3 is TGTGCCAGCACAGGGACTAGCGGTTTTAGCACAGATACGCAGTATTTT. This sequence encodes CASTGTSGFSTDTQYF.

This chain links TRBV5-6 with TRBJ2-7; TRBD2 agrees at 12 bases. V lost 1 base and J lost 1; bases outside the gene matches: 6. The CDR3 has 17 residues. In germline, CDR1 is SGHDT, CDR2 YYEEEE. In nucleotides, the CDR3 is TGTGCCAGCAGCTTGAAGAGACTAGCGGGAGCTTCCTACGAGCAGTACTTC. It is translated as CASSLKRLAGASYEQYF.

This clone occurred once. This chain joins TRBV18 and TRBJ2-5; D unresolved. V lost 2 bases, J lost 1 base, and 5 bases lay in between. This CDR3 region has 13 residues. Germline CDR1 and CDR2: KGHSH and LQKENI. Written as DNA, the CDR3 is TGTGCCAGCTCACCAGGGCCCCAAGAGACCCAGTACTTC. Translation gives CASSPGPQETQYF.

With regard to this clone: One end of the junction is discordant with germline, which a read error may explain. The V and J genes are TRBV28 and TRBJ2-2; 10 nucleotides align to TRBD1. The CDR3 contains 15 residues. Germline CDR1 reads MDHEN; CDR2 reads SYDVKM. The CDR3 region is CASSRRQGANGEPFF. The CDR3 DNA follows: TGTGCCAGCAGTCGGCGACAGGGGGCAAACGGGGAGCCGTTTTTT.

This sequence joins TRBV19 and TRBJ2-1; 7 bases fit TRBD2. Trimming took 3 bases from V and 7 from J; bases not matched to a gene: 6. The CDR3 is 14 amino acids. Germline V lookup: CDR1 LNHDA, CDR2 SQIVND (reference sequence). The CDR3 DNA follows: TGTGCCAGTAGTATTAAGCGGGAAGGGAATGAGCAGTTCTTC. Residues: CASSIKREGNEQFF. Full variable domain (rest looked up from reference TRBV19 and TRBJ2-1): DGGITQSPKYLFRKEGQNVTLSCEQNLNHDAMYWYRQDPGQGLRLIYYSQIVNDFQKGDIAEGYSVSREKKESFPLTVTSAQKNPTAFYLCASSIKREGNEQFFGPGTRLTVL.

The chain is built from TRBV28 and TRBJ2-5; D gene uncertain. The CDR3 covers 15 residues. V dropped 4 bases and J dropped 0 bases, with 12 bases sitting between them. The V gene's germline CDR1 is MDHEN and CDR2 SYDVKM. CDR3 in amino acids: CASSSSTKYQETQYF. The CDR3 DNA reads as TGTGCCAGCAGTTCCAGTACAAAGTACCAAGAGACCCAGTACTTC. The variable domain in full, completed from reference TRBV28 and TRBJ2-5, reads DVKVTQSSRYLVKRTGEKVFLECVQDMDHENMFWYRQDPGLGLRLIYFSYDVKMKEKGDIPEGYSVSREKKERFSLILESASTNQTSMYLCASSSSTKYQETQYFGPGTRLLVL.

This rearrangement joins TRBV12-2 to TRBJ1-2; no DNA check was done on the table's D call, TRBD1. TRBV12-2 is flagged as a pseudogene. This CDR3 spans 13 amino acids. The CDR3 loop reads CASRLEQGSGYTF. The CDR3 coding sequence is TGTGCAAGTCGCTTAGAACAGGGTAGTGGCTACACCTTC.